These 24 T cell receptor beta chains originate from one sample sequenced in a study of blood T cells in healthy people across ages. Using a J-beta primer mix together with a sample-barcoded 5' primer, a second PCR was run for roughly 7 to 12 cycles. Each CDR3 protein gets one entry after TCRdb re-called the 5' RACE reads with MiXCR. Of about 1,400,000 distinct CDR3 sequences in the sample, approximately 60% were seen once. Sequencing input: blood. The receptors were sampled from a man between 18 and 29 years old in good health.

This clonotype was recorded once. V is TRBV25-1 and J is TRBJ1-2; the D is unclear. CDR3 size: 14 residues. CDR1 is MGHDK, CDR2 SYGVNS, per germline. V was trimmed by 6 bases and J by 4 bases, leaving 15 bases between them. CDR3 nucleotides: TGTGCCAGCAGCGATACCGGACTCCCCTATGGCTACACCTTC. Protein product: CASSDTGLPYGYTF.

The chain carries TRBV5-1 and TRBJ2-1; TRBD1 agrees at 7 bases. Germline V lookup: CDR1 SGHRS, CDR2 YFSETQ. V lost 6 bases to trimming and J lost 5 bases; unmatched junction nucleotides: 8. This CDR3 region has 14 residues. This chain's CDR3 is CASKIGGRNNEQFF. The CDR3 DNA is TGCGCCAGCAAAATAGGGGGCCGAAACAATGAGCAGTTCTTC. Looking up the rest from reference TRBV5-1 and TRBJ2-1 gives the full variable domain: KAGVTQTPRYLIKTRGQQVTLSCSPISGHRSVSWYQQTPGQGLQFLFEYFSETQRNKGNFPGRFSGRQFSNSRSEMNVSTLELGDSALYLCASKIGGRNNEQFFGPGTRLTVL.

The rearrangement uses TRBV4-3 and TRBJ1-2; a weak D match, TRBD1 (5 bases). The CDR3 has 16 residues. V lost 0 bases, J lost 8 bases, and 19 bases lay in between. Looked up from germline, CDR1 is LGHNA and CDR2 is YSLEER. The CDR3 DNA sequence: TGCGCCAGCAGCCAAGAACCTACAGGATACCCAGCGGGCTACACCTTC. Translated: CASSQEPTGYPAGYTF.

V gene TRBV6-6 combines with J gene TRBJ1-5; 9 bases match TRBD1. The germline CDR1 and CDR2 sequences are MNHNY and SVGAGI (reference sequence). After removal of 6 bases from V and 4 bases from J, the junction contained 4 bases not matched to a gene. The CDR3 sequence is 14 residues long. For the CDR3, the DNA is TGTGCCAGCAGCACAGGGGGCCCGAATCAGCCCCAGCATTTT. Protein sequence: CASSTGGPNQPQHF.

The V and J genes are TRBV11-2 and TRBJ1-2; weak D call: TRBD1 (5 bases). This CDR3 contains 15 residues. V was shortened by 5 bases and J by 4 bases, with 17 bases between the two germline ends. Per the germline V gene, CDR1 is SGHAT and CDR2 is FQNNGV. The CDR3 loop is CASSPLSRGGYGYTF. The CDR3 bases are TGTGCCAGCAGCCCCCTGAGTAGGGGAGGCTATGGCTACACCTTC.

The chain links TRBV27 to TRBJ1-2, with a tentative D call TRBD1 (5 bases). V was trimmed by 0 bases and J by 5 bases, leaving 13 bases between them. Per the germline V gene, CDR1 is MNHEY and CDR2 is SMNVEV (reference sequence). The CDR3 has 15 amino acids. The CDR3 DNA reads as TGTGCCAGCAGTTTATCGCAGGGTTTAGGATATGGCTACACCTTC. This codes for CASSLSQGLGYGYTF.

V gene TRBV20-1 combines with J gene TRBJ1-1; perhaps TRBD1 as D (5 bases). The CDR3 covers 13 residues. CDR1 DFQATT and CDR2 SNEGSKA come from the germline V gene (reference sequence). Trimming took off 5 bases at V and 8 bases at J, with 18 bases between the two ends. CDR3 sequence: CSASDGLWGEAFF. For the CDR3, the DNA is TGCAGTGCTTCGGACGGTCTCTGGGGGGAAGCTTTCTTT.

The chain links TRBV7-6 to TRBJ1-1; possibly TRBD1 for D (5 bases). Trimming removed 4 bases at V and 2 bases at J, with 11 bases between. This CDR3 contains 14 residues. CDR1 SGHVS and CDR2 FNYEAQ come from the germline V gene. The CDR3 here is CASSSGPSNTEAFF. CDR3 nucleotides: TGTGCCAGCAGCTCGGGACCTTCCAACACTGAAGCTTTCTTT.

The chain employs TRBV6-2 or TRBV6-3 and TRBJ2-7; D unclear. Deletions cut 6 bases from V and 4 bases from J, with 13 bases between. From germline, CDR1 is MNHEY and CDR2 SVGEGT. The CDR3 runs 13 residues. CDR3 sequence reads: CASRAAEVYEQYF. DNA of the CDR3: TGTGCCAGCAGGGCAGCCGAAGTGTACGAGCAGTACTTC.

The chain combines TRBV4-2 with TRBJ1-2; possibly TRBD1 for D (5 bases). Deletions cut 1 base from V and 7 bases from J, with 16 bases between. Looked up from germline, CDR1 is LGHNA and CDR2 is YNFKEQ. The CDR3 has 15 residues. This CDR3 is CASSQVPDKGFGYTF. In DNA form, the CDR3 reads TGTGCCAGCAGCCAAGTCCCCGATAAGGGGTTTGGCTACACCTTC.

The chain's CDR3 is CASNWQQGYQSEQYF. CDR3 sequence (DNA): TGTGCCAGCAATTGGCAGCAAGGGTACCAAAGCGAGCAGTACTTC. The chain links TRBV2 to TRBJ2-4, with D unresolved. The J call may be wrong; the DNA end is better matched by TRBJ2-7. Germline CDR1 SNHLY, CDR2 FYNNEI. The CDR3 sequence is 15 residues long.

This clonotype has more than one count but fewer than ten. The V call is TRBV6-5, the J call TRBJ2-7; 8 bases agree with TRBD1. Germline lookup yields CDR1 MNHEY and CDR2 SVGAGI. This CDR3 spans 15 amino acids. V lost 0 bases, J lost 4 bases, and 5 bases stayed unmatched. The CDR3 protein is CASSYSGQGWYEQYF. Here the CDR3 DNA reads TGTGCCAGCAGTTACTCCGGACAGGGATGGTACGAGCAGTACTTC.

The chain joins TRBV10-3 to TRBJ2-3; 11 nucleotides agree with TRBD2. The germline gives CDR1 ENHRY, CDR2 SYGVKD. J lost 2 bases, V lost 10 bases, and 8 bases had no gene match. This CDR3 spans 15 amino acids. CDR3 sequence reads: CASQTSGGDTDTQYF. The CDR3 DNA sequence: TGTGCCAGCCAAACTAGCGGGGGCGACACAGATACGCAGTATTTT.

The chain joins TRBV29-1 to TRBJ2-7; 7 bases fit TRBD1. With V trimmed by 5 bases and J by 9 bases, 10 bases remained unmatched. In germline, CDR1 is SQVTM, CDR2 ANQGSEA. There are 12 residues in the CDR3. The CDR3 reads CSVRDSSEGQYF. CDR3 nucleotide sequence: TGCAGCGTTAGGGACAGTTCGGAAGGGCAGTACTTC.

V is TRBV2 and J is TRBJ2-4; D perhaps matches TRBD2 (6 bases). Trimming left V 10 bases short and J 3 bases short, with 13 bases between. The CDR3 has 13 amino acids. CDR1 and CDR2 from the germline V gene are SNHLY and FYNNEI. The CDR3 sequence: CATFRTNKNIQYF. CDR3 bases: TGTGCCACCTTCCGGACTAACAAAAACATTCAGTACTTC.

CDR3 nucleotides: TGTGCCAGCAGTTACTCCCCAGGACAGGGAACGTCCGAGCAGTACTTC. Translated: CASSYSPGQGTSEQYF. This chain joins TRBV6-5 and TRBJ2-5, with TRBD1 matching 8 bases. The J call may be incorrect, as the DNA end agrees better with TRBJ2-7. The V gene's germline CDR1 is MNHEY and CDR2 SVGAGI. The CDR3 is 16 residues long.

The chain couples TRBV4-1 to TRBJ2-5; 8 nucleotides line up with TRBD1. The DNA end favors TRBJ2-7, so the J call may be wrong. There are 16 residues in the CDR3. Looked up from germline, CDR1 is MGHRA and CDR2 is YSYEKL. The CDR3 DNA reads TGCGCCAGCAGCCAAGATAATCCAGGGGGCATCAACGAGCAGTACTTC. Its protein is CASSQDNPGGINEQYF.

In this sample, this clonotype turned up many times. The chain employs TRBV25-1 and TRBJ1-2; D is undetermined. Germline assignment: CDR1 MGHDK and CDR2 SYGVNS. Between the trimmed V and J ends, which lost 6 bases and 3 bases, there was a span of 5 bases. The CDR3 runs 11 residues. The chain's CDR3 is CASSQDYGYTF. The CDR3 DNA is TGTGCCAGCAGCCAGGACTATGGCTACACCTTC.

The chain combines TRBV28 with TRBJ1-3; D ambiguous. CDR1 MDHEN and CDR2 SYDVKM come from the germline V gene. V was trimmed by 7 bases and J by 0 bases, leaving 19 bases between them. This CDR3 comprises 17 residues. The CDR3 here is CASIPGPSLSSGNTIYF. For the CDR3, the DNA is TGTGCCAGCATTCCGGGTCCCAGTTTAAGCTCTGGAAACACCATATATTTT.

The chain links TRBV28 to TRBJ2-7, with 9 bases lining up with TRBD1. This CDR3 has 14 amino acids. CDR1 is MDHEN, CDR2 SYDVKM, per germline. Germline trimming cut 4 bases from V and 3 bases from J; bases unmatched to any gene: 4. This CDR3 reads CASSWGTGLYEQYF. The CDR3 DNA reads as TGTGCCAGCAGTTGGGGGACAGGGCTCTACGAGCAGTACTTC. Based on the CDR3 plus reference TRBV28 and TRBJ2-7, the full variable domain is DVKVTQSSRYLVKRTGEKVFLECVQDMDHENMFWYRQDPGLGLRLIYFSYDVKMKEKGDIPEGYSVSREKKERFSLILESASTNQTSMYLCASSWGTGLYEQYFGPGTRLTVT.

The chain carries TRBV12-3 or TRBV12-4 and TRBJ1-5; D is undetermined. V lost 5 bases and J 5 bases, leaving 10 bases between the germline ends. CDR3 length: 13 amino acids. CDR3 residues: CASSLSPDQPQHF. CDR3 bases: TGTGCCAGCAGTCTCTCGCCCGATCAGCCCCAGCATTTT.

The V gene is TRBV20-1, the J gene TRBJ1-2; TRBD1 matches 7 bases. CDR1 is DFQATT, CDR2 SNEGSKA, per germline (reference sequence). V was pared by 0 bases and J by 7 bases, with 11 bases of the junction left unmatched. This CDR3 is built from 15 residues. The CDR3 spells CSARDRLDRATGYTF. The CDR3 nucleotides read TGCAGTGCTAGAGATCGCTTAGACAGGGCTACTGGCTACACCTTC.

This clonotype was counted once. The chain employs TRBV4-3 and TRBJ1-4; perhaps TRBD1 as D (5 bases). This CDR3 spans 16 amino acids. Germline CDR1 is LGHNA and CDR2 is YSLEER. V dropped 0 bases and J dropped 4 bases, with 12 bases sitting between them. The CDR3 DNA follows: TGCGCCAGCAGCCAAGATTATAGGACACTTAATGAAAAACTGTTTTTT. As protein: CASSQDYRTLNEKLFF.

The V gene is TRBV12-3 or TRBV12-4, the J gene TRBJ2-4; the D call may be TRBD1 or TRBD2 (6 bases each). V lost 3 bases and J lost 13, with 19 bases in between. This CDR3 is built from 14 residues. The CDR3 here is CASSLVARGGGQYF. In DNA form, the CDR3 reads TGTGCCAGCAGTTTGGTAGCCAGGGGAGGCGGGCAGTACTTC.